Below are 14 T cell receptor beta chains sequenced from a single sample in a study of neoadjuvant anti-PD-1 for oral cavity cancer. The assay was immunoSEQ multiplex PCR, and TCRdb's table has in-frame clones only and misses some. The sample includes under 20,000 clones, about 70% of them seen just once. The specimen comprised PBMCs, sampled before nivolumab (anti-PD-1) treatment. These receptors were collected from a person aged 35-80 years with oral cavity squamous cell carcinoma.

The chain recombines TRBV9 with TRBJ2-7, with 7 bases identical to TRBD2. Germline CDR1 and CDR2: SGDLS and YYNGEE. The V and J ends lost 0 bases and 7 bases, in that order; junction bases with no gene match: 10. The CDR3 sequence is 15 residues long. For the CDR3, the DNA is TGTGCCAGCAGCGTAGGTAGTACTAGCGCGGTGGAGCAGTACTTC. Amino acid sequence: CASSVGSTSAVEQYF.

This chain connects TRBV5-4 to TRBJ2-1; no clear D. The CDR3 runs 16 residues. Germline lookup yields CDR1 SGHNT and CDR2 YYREEE (reference sequence). V lost 4 bases to trimming and J lost 3 bases, with 17 bases between them. Here the CDR3 DNA reads TGTGCCAGCAGCCACCCCTTGGCGGACGGCTACAATGAGCAGTTCTTC. This encodes CASSHPLADGYNEQFF.

The V gene is TRBV2, the J gene TRBJ2-7; 12 bases agree with TRBD2. The CDR3 extends over 16 amino acids. Trimming took 5 bases from V and 0 from J; bases not matched to a gene: 5. The germline V gene encodes CDR1 SNHLY and CDR2 FYNNEI. The CDR3 here is CASSSGLAGTSYEQYF. The DNA for the CDR3 is TGTGCCAGCAGTTCCGGACTAGCGGGGACCTCCTACGAGCAGTACTTC. The variable domain in full, with the rest retrieved from reference TRBV2 and TRBJ2-7, is EPEVTQTPSHQVTQMGQEVILRCVPISNHLYFYWYRQILGQKVEFLVSFYNNEISEKSEIFDDQFSVERPDGSNFTLKIRSTKLEDSAMYFCASSSGLAGTSYEQYFGPGTRLTVT.

The chain joins TRBV25-1 to TRBJ1-2; the D is unclear. V lost 4 bases, J lost 8 bases, and 11 bases lay in between. Germline CDR1 reads MGHDK; CDR2 reads SYGVNS. The CDR3 runs 12 residues. The CDR3 nucleotides are TGTGCCAGCAGTGTAAACGGTCCGGGCTACACCTTC. Translation gives CASSVNGPGYTF.

The rearrangement links TRBV7-9 to TRBJ2-7, with 8 bases fitting TRBD1. Unmatched junction bases numbered 6, after V lost 5 bases and J lost 3 bases. The CDR3 runs to 14 residues. Germline lookup yields CDR1 SEHNR and CDR2 FQNEAQ (reference sequence). The CDR3 here is CASSTPGGRYEQYF. CDR3 nucleotide sequence: TGTGCCAGCAGCACACCAGGGGGCCGCTACGAGCAGTACTTC.

In this sample, this clone turned up a few times. The V and J genes are TRBV28 and TRBJ2-1, with a weak D call TRBD2 (5 bases). This CDR3 has 13 residues. Germline CDR1 reads MDHEN; CDR2 reads SYDVKM. V shed 5 bases and J shed 9 bases, with 14 bases lying between them. The CDR3 nucleotides read TGTGCCAGCAGTCACCGCCTAGCCCGTGAGCAGTTCTTC. This gives the protein CASSHRLAREQFF.

The chain has TRBV7-9 and TRBJ2-3; D is tentatively TRBD1 or TRBD2 (6 bases each). V was shortened by 7 bases and J by 1 base, with 12 bases between the two germline ends. Germline V gene sequence: CDR1 SEHNR, CDR2 FQNEAQ (reference sequence). The CDR3 consists of 14 residues. The CDR3 spells CASTGGAGTDTQYF. In DNA form, the CDR3 reads TGTGCCAGCACCGGGGGCGCGGGCACAGATACGCAGTATTTT.

The chain carries TRBV27 and TRBJ2-7; D may be TRBD1 (6 bases). Germline CDR1 MNHEY, CDR2 SMNVEV (reference sequence). There are 13 residues in the CDR3. V shed 3 bases and J shed 7 bases, with 13 bases lying between them. The CDR3 region has the DNA TGTGCCAGCAGTTTGACAGGTTCAAGGGAGCAGTACTTC. Encoded protein: CASSLTGSREQYF.

The genes are TRBV6-6 and TRBJ2-1; possibly TRBD1 for D (6 bases). V lost 7 bases and J lost 9, with 16 bases in between. This CDR3 comprises 13 residues. Germline CDR1 and CDR2: MNHNY and SVGAGI (reference sequence). In nucleotides, the CDR3 is TGTGCCAGCATTAGGACTGAACAGGGTGAGCAGTTCTTC. Translation gives CASIRTEQGEQFF.

The gene calls are TRBV6-1 and TRBJ2-2, with TRBD2 identical over 11 bases. Germline V CDR1 and CDR2: MNHNS, SASEGT. V gave up 4 bases and J gave up 6 bases; unmatched junction bases: 4. This CDR3 has 15 residues. The CDR3 protein is CASSGLAGWPGELFF. CDR3 nucleotides: TGTGCCAGCAGTGGACTAGCGGGATGGCCCGGGGAGCTGTTTTTT.

This sequence joins TRBV11-2 and TRBJ2-2, with TRBD2 matching over 10 bases. Germline V gene lookup returns CDR1 SGHAT and CDR2 FQNNGV. CDR3 length: 14 residues. Trimming removed 8 bases from V and 6 bases from J; junction bases left unmatched: 6. The CDR3, as DNA: TGTGCCAGCGGAACTAGCGGGATTGCCGGGGAGCTGTTTTTT. It is translated as CASGTSGIAGELFF.

J is TRBJ1-5 and V is TRBV19; possibly TRBD1 for D (5 bases). V shed 3 bases and J shed 6 bases, with 30 bases lying between them. Per the germline V gene, CDR1 is LNHDA and CDR2 is SQIVND (reference sequence). The CDR3 contains 20 residues. The CDR3 coding sequence is TGTGCCAGTAGTATGGTGTTCTGGGGCAGGGCCCACAATAGTAGTCAGCCCCAGCATTTT. Translation: CASSMVFWGRAHNSSQPQHF. Supplemented by reference TRBV19 and TRBJ1-5, the full variable domain reads DGGITQSPKYLFRKEGQNVTLSCEQNLNHDAMYWYRQDPGQGLRLIYYSQIVNDFQKGDIAEGYSVSREKKESFPLTVTSAQKNPTAFYLCASSMVFWGRAHNSSQPQHFGDGTRLSIL.

The chain combines TRBV18 with TRBJ2-7, with D tentatively TRBD1 or TRBD2 (6 bases each). Germline V gene lookup returns CDR1 KGHSH and CDR2 LQKENI. This CDR3 contains 15 residues. Trimming cost V 2 bases and J 6 bases, with 17 bases left between them. The CDR3 protein is CASSPEGGGRFEQYF. The DNA of the CDR3 is TGTGCCAGCTCACCAGAAGGGGGAGGACGGTTCGAGCAGTACTTC.

V and J are TRBV6-5 and TRBJ1-1, with D unresolved. Per germline, CDR1 MNHEY and CDR2 SVGAGI. The V end lost 4 bases, the J end lost 3 bases, and 9 bases lay between the germline ends. The CDR3 spans 13 residues. The CDR3 DNA follows: TGTGCCAGCAGTTCCACCGCCGACACTGAAGCTTTCTTT. Encoded protein: CASSSTADTEAFF.